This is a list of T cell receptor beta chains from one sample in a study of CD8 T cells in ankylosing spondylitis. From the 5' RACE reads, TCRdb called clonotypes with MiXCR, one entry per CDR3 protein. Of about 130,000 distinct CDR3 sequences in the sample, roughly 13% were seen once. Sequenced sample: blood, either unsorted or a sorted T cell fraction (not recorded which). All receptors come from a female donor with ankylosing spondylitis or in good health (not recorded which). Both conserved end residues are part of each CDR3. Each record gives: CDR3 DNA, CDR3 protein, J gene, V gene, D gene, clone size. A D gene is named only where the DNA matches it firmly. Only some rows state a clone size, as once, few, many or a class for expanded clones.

cdr3_nt: TGTGCCAGCAGTCGTTGGGGCAATGAGCAGTTCTTC
cdr3_aa: CASSRWGNEQFF
j_call: TRBJ2-1
v_call: TRBV12-3/TRBV12-4
d_call: -
clone_size: many

cdr3_nt: TGCAGCGTTGCGGAAACTGAAGCTTTCTTT
cdr3_aa: CSVAETEAFF
j_call: TRBJ1-1
v_call: TRBV29-1
d_call: -
clone_size: many

cdr3_nt: TGTGCCAGCAGTTACCGGGGGGCCTCCTACGAGCAGTACTTC
cdr3_aa: CASSYRGASYEQYF
j_call: TRBJ2-7
v_call: TRBV6-5
d_call: -
clone_size: many

cdr3_nt: TGTGCCAGCAGTTTAACAGGGGCGCGCACTGAAGCTTTCTTT
cdr3_aa: CASSLTGARTEAFF
j_call: TRBJ1-1
v_call: TRBV28
d_call: TRBD1
clone_size: -

cdr3_nt: TGTGCCTGGAGTCGAACAGATACGCAGTATTTT
cdr3_aa: CAWSRTDTQYF
j_call: TRBJ2-3
v_call: TRBV30
d_call: -
clone_size: -

cdr3_nt: TGTGCCAGCAGCCTCAATTCTGGGGCCAACGTCCTGACTTTC
cdr3_aa: CASSLNSGANVLTF
j_call: TRBJ2-6
v_call: TRBV7-8
d_call: -
clone_size: many

cdr3_nt: TGCAGTGCTAGAGTGGGTTCCTTTAGCTACAATGAGCAGTTCTTC
cdr3_aa: CSARVGSFSYNEQFF
j_call: TRBJ2-1
v_call: TRBV20-1
d_call: -
clone_size: many

cdr3_nt: TGTGCCAGCCTTTTCTTCTTCGGAACAGGGCGTAGATACGAGCAGTACTTC
cdr3_aa: CASLFFFGTGRRYEQYF
j_call: TRBJ2-7
v_call: TRBV6-7
d_call: -
clone_size: -

cdr3_nt: TGCAGTGCTAACTACCCCGCGGATACGCAGTATTTT
cdr3_aa: CSANYPADTQYF
j_call: TRBJ2-3
v_call: TRBV20-1
d_call: -
clone_size: -

cdr3_nt: TGCAGCGGTCGACAGGGAAACATTCAGTACTTC
cdr3_aa: CSGRQGNIQYF
j_call: TRBJ2-4
v_call: TRBV29-1
d_call: TRBD1
clone_size: many

cdr3_nt: TGTGCCAGCGGAACCGGGACCTCCTACGAGCAGTACTTC
cdr3_aa: CASGTGTSYEQYF
j_call: TRBJ2-7
v_call: TRBV27
d_call: -
clone_size: few

cdr3_nt: TGTGCCAGCTCAGAGATGGGGGGGAAGCACACTGAAGCTTTCTTT
cdr3_aa: CASSEMGGKHTEAFF
j_call: TRBJ1-1
v_call: TRBV18
d_call: -
clone_size: few

cdr3_nt: TGTGCCAGCAGTGAATCCCGGGGAAGCAATGAGCAGTTCTTC
cdr3_aa: CASSESRGSNEQFF
j_call: TRBJ2-1
v_call: TRBV25-1
d_call: -
clone_size: few

cdr3_nt: TGCAGTGCTAGAGATCCGGTACGACATGGCTACACCTTC
cdr3_aa: CSARDPVRHGYTF
j_call: TRBJ1-2
v_call: TRBV20-1
d_call: -
clone_size: -

cdr3_nt: TGCGCCAGCAGCCCCGAGGTAGCGGGTATCTACGAGCAGTACTTC
cdr3_aa: CASSPEVAGIYEQYF
j_call: TRBJ2-7
v_call: TRBV5-1
d_call: TRBD2
clone_size: few

cdr3_nt: TGTGCCAGCAGTGTAGGAGGGCTCGGCGAGCAGTACTTC
cdr3_aa: CASSVGGLGEQYF
j_call: TRBJ2-7
v_call: TRBV2
d_call: -
clone_size: -

cdr3_nt: TGTGCCAGTAGTATCGAGGGCTGCGAGCAGTACTTC
cdr3_aa: CASSIEGCEQYF
j_call: TRBJ2-7
v_call: TRBV19
d_call: -
clone_size: -

cdr3_nt: TGTGCCAGCAGCTTGGCCGAACTAGTTAGGGGACACAATGAGCAGTTCTTC
cdr3_aa: CASSLAELVRGHNEQFF
j_call: TRBJ2-1
v_call: TRBV5-8
d_call: -
clone_size: -

cdr3_nt: TGTGCCAGCAGTGAACTCGGACATAGTGAGGGGGATGAGCAGTTCTTC
cdr3_aa: CASSELGHSEGDEQFF
j_call: TRBJ2-1
v_call: TRBV25-1
d_call: -
clone_size: few

cdr3_nt: TGTGCCAGCACCGGGACAGAGGGATACCAAGAGACCCAGTACTTC
cdr3_aa: CASTGTEGYQETQYF
j_call: TRBJ2-5
v_call: TRBV28
d_call: TRBD1
clone_size: -

cdr3_nt: TGTGCCAGCTCACCACGACTTCTTGCGGGCGAGCAGTACTTC
cdr3_aa: CASSPRLLAGEQYF
j_call: TRBJ2-7
v_call: TRBV18
d_call: -
clone_size: -

cdr3_nt: TGCAGTGCTTCGGTTGGGGCCGAGCAGTACTTC
cdr3_aa: CSASVGAEQYF
j_call: TRBJ2-7
v_call: TRBV20-1
d_call: -
clone_size: -

cdr3_nt: TGCAGTGCTAGAGATCAGGGGACTTCTGGAAACACCATATATTTT
cdr3_aa: CSARDQGTSGNTIYF
j_call: TRBJ1-3
v_call: TRBV20-1
d_call: -
clone_size: many

cdr3_nt: TGTGCCAGCAGTCTAACCGGGACTACCTCCCACAATGAGCAGTTCTTC
cdr3_aa: CASSLTGTTSHNEQFF
j_call: TRBJ2-1
v_call: TRBV7-3
d_call: TRBD2
clone_size: many

cdr3_nt: TGCGCCAGCAGCTCCAATGACAGGGGGCGTAACACTGAAGCTTTCTTT
cdr3_aa: CASSSNDRGRNTEAFF
j_call: TRBJ1-1
v_call: TRBV5-1
d_call: TRBD1
clone_size: -

cdr3_nt: TGTGCCACCAGCAGAGAGAGGGAAGGAAATCAGCCCCAGCATTTT
cdr3_aa: CATSREREGNQPQHF
j_call: TRBJ1-5
v_call: TRBV15
d_call: -
clone_size: many

cdr3_nt: TGTGCCAGCAGCGTACTAGCGGGAGTATCCGGGGAGCTGTTTTTT
cdr3_aa: CASSVLAGVSGELFF
j_call: TRBJ2-2
v_call: TRBV9
d_call: TRBD2
clone_size: few

cdr3_nt: TGTGCCAGCAGATTTAGCGGGGGGTACGGGGATACGCAGTATTTT
cdr3_aa: CASRFSGGYGDTQYF
j_call: TRBJ2-3
v_call: TRBV6-2/TRBV6-3
d_call: TRBD2
clone_size: few

cdr3_nt: TGTGCCAGCTCACCTGGAGGGCCGACAGATACGCAGTATTTT
cdr3_aa: CASSPGGPTDTQYF
j_call: TRBJ2-3
v_call: TRBV18
d_call: -
clone_size: few

cdr3_nt: TGTGCCAGCAGTGATTCGACTCTGATAAATGAGCAGTTCTTC
cdr3_aa: CASSDSTLINEQFF
j_call: TRBJ2-1
v_call: TRBV2
d_call: -
clone_size: -

cdr3_nt: TGCAGCGTTGACAGGCCTAATGAAGCTTTCTTT
cdr3_aa: CSVDRPNEAFF
j_call: TRBJ1-1
v_call: TRBV29-1
d_call: -
clone_size: -

cdr3_nt: TGTGCCACCAGCAGAGAAAACAGATACACAGATACGCAGTATTTT
cdr3_aa: CATSRENRYTDTQYF
j_call: TRBJ2-3
v_call: TRBV15
d_call: -
clone_size: few

cdr3_nt: TGTGCCAGCAGTCCAATTGAGGCGGGTGAAAAACTGTTTTTT
cdr3_aa: CASSPIEAGEKLFF
j_call: TRBJ1-4
v_call: TRBV12-3/TRBV12-4
d_call: -
clone_size: many